A single sample gave rise to the 16 T cell receptor beta chains below, sequenced in a study of blood T cells in healthy people across ages. Through a sample-barcoded 5' primer and a J-beta primer mix, a second PCR was run for about 7 to 12 cycles. MiXCR, run by TCRdb on the 5' RACE reads, gives a single entry per CDR3 protein. The sample holds about 1,500,000 distinct CDR3 sequences, over 25% seen once. The sample consisted of blood. The receptors here all came from a woman aged 25 to 39 in good health.

This clonotype was seen at least ten times. The chain links TRBV29-1 to TRBJ2-7, with 8 bases that match TRBD1. Trimming took 6 bases from V and 3 from J; bases not matched to a gene: 7. The CDR3 runs 13 residues. Germline V CDR1 and CDR2: SQVTM, ANQGSEA. This chain's CDR3 is CSVPGQGNYEQYF. The CDR3 nucleotides read TGCAGCGTCCCCGGACAGGGTAACTACGAGCAGTACTTC.

The chain has TRBV9 and TRBJ2-1, with TRBD2 matching 11 bases. The germline CDR1 and CDR2 sequences are SGDLS and YYNGEE. V was clipped by 5 bases and J by 7 bases; unmatched bases: 14. The CDR3 length is 17 residues. CDR3 residues: CASSLVPSGLAVNEQFF. DNA for the CDR3: TGTGCCAGCAGTCTCGTACCCTCGGGACTAGCGGTTAATGAGCAGTTCTTC.

This clonotype was recorded at least ten times. J is TRBJ2-7 and V is TRBV29-1; D tentatively reads TRBD1 or TRBD2 (5 bases each). CDR1 is SQVTM and CDR2 is ANQGSEA in the germline V gene. Trimming took off 7 bases at V and 1 base at J, with 8 bases between the two ends. This CDR3 comprises 11 residues. CDR3 residues: CSGDGSYEQYF. CDR3 coding DNA: TGCAGCGGGGACGGATCCTACGAGCAGTACTTC.

This chain joins TRBV20-1 and TRBJ1-2; perhaps TRBD1 as D (5 bases). Germline-derived CDR1 and CDR2 are DFQATT and SNEGSKA (reference sequence). V lost 6 bases and J 3 bases, leaving 11 bases between the germline ends. CDR3 length: 12 residues. The CDR3 region is CSAERGDYGYTF. The CDR3 nucleotides read TGCAGTGCAGAAAGGGGCGACTATGGCTACACCTTC.

Note on this clonotype: The junction departs from the called germline gene at one end, perhaps through a read error. The gene calls are TRBV28 and TRBJ1-2; 9 positions agree with TRBD1. This CDR3 has 15 residues. CDR1 and CDR2 (germline): MDHEN, SYDVKM. The CDR3, as DNA: TGTTCCAGCAGGCCTACTGGGACAGGGAATTGTGGCTACACCTTC. Amino acids: CSSRPTGTGNCGYTF.

Only a few counts were recorded for this clonotype. The gene calls are TRBV6-2 or TRBV6-3 and TRBJ2-3, with unresolved D. The CDR3 totals 17 residues. V was shortened by 4 bases and J by 2 bases, with 19 bases between the two germline ends. Germline V gives CDR1 MNHEY, CDR2 SVGEGT. CDR3 region: CASSSSTLEYHTDTQYF. The DNA for the CDR3 is TGTGCCAGCAGTTCCTCAACACTCGAGTATCACACAGATACGCAGTATTTT.

This clonotype was counted at least ten times. V and J are TRBV21-1 and TRBJ2-7; TRBD2, as called in the table, went unchecked against the DNA. TRBV21-1 is reported as a pseudogene. There are 16 residues in the CDR3. DNA for the CDR3: TGTGCCAGCAGCTCTCCGCGACTAGCGGAATTACGTGGACAGTACTTC. Translation: CASSSPRLAELRGQYF.

There are many counts of this clonotype. CDR3 sequence: CASSPPGTGKGYTF. CDR3 DNA: TGTGCCAGCAGTCCCCCCGGGACAGGGAAAGGCTACACCTTC. This chain connects TRBV28 to TRBJ1-2; 9 nucleotides line up with TRBD1. Germline loops: CDR1 MDHEN, CDR2 SYDVKM. V lost 5 bases, J lost 8 bases, and 9 bases stayed unmatched. CDR3 size: 14 residues.

V usage is TRBV18 and J usage is TRBJ2-5, with a possible D match to TRBD1 (5 bases). The V and J ends lost 4 bases and 4 bases respectively, with 13 bases between them. CDR1 is KGHSH and CDR2 is LQKENI in the germline V gene. The CDR3 sequence is 14 residues long. This CDR3 reads CASSLIQETETQYF. Written as DNA, the CDR3 is TGTGCCAGCTCACTGATACAGGAGACAGAGACCCAGTACTTC.

The chain couples TRBV25-1 to TRBJ1-6, with 7 bases that match TRBD1. Germline CDR1 reads MGHDK; CDR2 reads SYGVNS. The V and J ends lost 2 bases and 0 bases, in that order; junction bases with no gene match: 7. The CDR3 length is 18 residues. The CDR3 region is CASSEQTGISSYNSPLHF. Here the CDR3 DNA reads TGTGCCAGCAGTGAACAGACAGGGATCAGCTCCTATAATTCACCCCTCCACTTT.

This clonotype has a count of ten or more. V usage is TRBV11-2 and J usage is TRBJ2-5; 10 bases align to TRBD2. This CDR3 spans 16 amino acids. Looked up from germline, CDR1 is SGHAT and CDR2 is FQNNGV. The ends lost 7 bases at V and 4 bases at J; junction bases unmatched: 12. The CDR3 coding sequence is TGTGCCAGCACGCCGGGGATAGCGGGAGGATCAGAGACCCAGTACTTC. It yields the protein CASTPGIAGGSETQYF.

The chain joins TRBV12-3 or TRBV12-4 to TRBJ1-4; D is unclear. V gave up 7 bases and J gave up 10 bases, with 16 bases separating them. This CDR3 is 13 amino acids long. Here the CDR3 reads CASTPAGGGKLFF. CDR3 nucleotide sequence: TGTGCCAGCACCCCGGCTGGAGGTGGAAAACTGTTTTTT.

In its sample, this clonotype was seen many times. V is TRBV7-8 and J is TRBJ2-1; D remains unclear. This CDR3 region has 11 residues. Germline V gene lookup returns CDR1 SGHVS and CDR2 FQNEAQ. Trimming removed 6 bases from V and 6 bases from J, with 6 bases in between. The CDR3 DNA is TGTGCCAGCAGTGACCGCAATGAGCAGTTCTTC. Its protein is CASSDRNEQFF. The whole variable domain, filled in from reference TRBV7-8 and TRBJ2-1, reads GAGVSQSPRYKVAKRGQDVALRCDPISGHVSLFWYQQALGQGPEFLTYFQNEAQLDKSGLPSDRFFAERPEGSVSTLKIQRTQQEDSAVYLCASSDRNEQFFGPGTRLTVL.

In DNA form, the CDR3 reads TGTGCCAGCAGCTTGTCTAGCGGGGGGCCGGGACGCAATGAGCAGTTCTTC. This codes for CASSLSSGGPGRNEQFF. V gene TRBV7-9 combines with J gene TRBJ2-1; 11 nucleotides match TRBD2. Germline assignment: CDR1 SEHNR and CDR2 FQNEAQ (reference sequence). The CDR3 runs to 17 residues. V gave up 3 bases and J gave up 6 bases; unmatched junction bases: 10.

The chain carries TRBV15 and TRBJ2-1; D remains unclear. The CDR3 has 14 amino acids. Trimming took off 3 bases at V and 0 bases at J, with 6 bases between the two ends. The germline V gene encodes CDR1 LNHNV and CDR2 YYDKDF (reference sequence). The CDR3 DNA reads as TGTGCCACCAGCAGGGGGTTCTCCTACAATGAGCAGTTCTTC. Protein product: CATSRGFSYNEQFF.

This sequence joins TRBV27 and TRBJ1-5; possibly TRBD1 for D (5 bases). Germline V gene lookup returns CDR1 MNHEY and CDR2 SMNVEV (reference sequence). V was cut by 2 bases and J by 6 bases, with 11 bases left in between. This CDR3 spans 14 amino acids. The CDR3 spells CASSLGQPPQPQHF. In DNA form, the CDR3 reads TGTGCCAGCAGTTTAGGACAACCCCCTCAGCCCCAGCATTTT.